This TCR beta chain was found in a study of cytotoxic CD8 clonotypes in ibrutinib-treated CLL. Study-wide results and caveats: Public clonotypes were seen rarely and were contracted or stable on treatment.

Germline trimming cut 4 bases from V and 6 bases from J; bases unmatched to any gene: 3. Germline V lookup: CDR1 SGHRS, CDR2 YFSETQ. This CDR3 region has 15 residues. Method: immunoSEQ multiplex PCR; TCRdb's copy keeps in-frame clones and lacks some. Among almost 250,000 clones listed, roughly 70% were seen once. To note about this clone: Its antigen remains unknown.

This chain connects TRBV5-1 to TRBJ2-1; TRBD2 aligns across 14 bases. The sequence derives from a human donor with chronic lymphocytic leukemia. Specimen: PBMCs, collected after 24 months of ibrutinib treatment. CDR3: CASSPGTSGSNEQFF. CDR3 nucleotide sequence: TGCGCCAGCAGCCCTGGGACTAGCGGGAGCAATGAGCAGTTCTTC.